The next 7 T cell receptor beta chains were all read from a single sample in a study of shared clonotypes between healthy human individuals. Measured with immunoSEQ multiplex PCR; TCRdb has only the in-frame clones, and not every one. The top ten clones hold 15% to 20% of a sample with over 300,000 clones, 87% of them seen once. Sequencing used memory CD8+ T cells sorted from blood. Subset denoted: CD45RO+ cells pooled with CCR7-negative TemRA cells. The receptors were sampled from a man younger than 30 in good health.

The genes are TRBV6-9 and TRBJ1-5; 7 bases line up with TRBD1. CDR1 and CDR2 from the germline V gene are MNHGY and SVAAGI. The CDR3 extends over 16 amino acids. V trimming: 7 bases; J trimming: 2 bases; junction bases outside the gene matches: 11. The CDR3 bases are TGTGCCAGCAATCTACAGGGGCCTCGAGGCAATCAGCCCCAGCATTTT. Encoded protein: CASNLQGPRGNQPQHF.

The chain carries TRBV28 and TRBJ1-1; D not resolved. Looked up from germline, CDR1 is MDHEN and CDR2 is SYDVKM. The CDR3 runs to 15 residues. The V end was cut by 5 bases, the J end by 6 bases, with 19 bases between. Here the CDR3 reads CASSTEWEERPEAFF. In nucleotides, the CDR3 is TGTGCCAGCAGTACCGAGTGGGAAGAGAGGCCTGAAGCTTTCTTT.

The chain couples TRBV27 to TRBJ1-6; D unresolved. Trimming shortened V by 2 bases and J by 9 bases, and 11 bases separated the two germline ends. The CDR3 has 14 amino acids. Germline V CDR1 and CDR2: MNHEY, SMNVEV (reference sequence). For the CDR3, the DNA is TGTGCCAGCAGTTTAATTGTCAGGTCTTCACCCCTCCACTTT. Its translation is CASSLIVRSSPLHF.

The rearrangement joins TRBV5-6 to TRBJ1-1; D is possibly TRBD1 (5 bases). The CDR3 is 14 residues long. The germline V and J ends were trimmed by 0 bases and 8 bases, with 14 bases remaining between them. Germline CDR1 and CDR2: SGHDT and YYEEEE. The CDR3 coding sequence is TGTGCCAGCAGCTTGGGAGACAGTTTTGTGGAAGCTTTCTTT. Protein product: CASSLGDSFVEAFF.

The chain couples TRBV29-1 to TRBJ2-5; D remains ambiguous. Matching the DNA end better, TRBJ2-7 makes the J call doubtful. Germline CDR1 SQVTM, CDR2 ANQGSEA. The CDR3 length is 11 residues. The CDR3 DNA sequence: TGCAGCGTTGAAGACACCTACGAGCAGTACTTC. This encodes CSVEDTYEQYF.

The genes are TRBV27 and TRBJ2-5, with D possibly matching TRBD1 (6 bases). CDR3 size: 15 residues. Trimming took off 5 bases at V and 3 bases at J, with 16 bases between the two ends. Germline V gene lookup returns CDR1 MNHEY and CDR2 SMNVEV (reference sequence). The CDR3 spells CASSPYPGTKETQYF. CDR3 sequence (DNA): TGTGCCAGCAGTCCATACCCCGGGACAAAAGAGACCCAGTACTTC.

The chain uses TRBV5-8 and TRBJ1-5; TRBD1 matches at 11 bases. The CDR3 contains 14 residues. Unmatched junction bases numbered 7, after V lost 4 bases and J lost 10 bases. Per the germline V gene, CDR1 is SGHTS and CDR2 is YDEGEE. The CDR3 spells CASSEDRGQSPQHF. CDR3 in DNA: TGTGCCAGCAGCGAGGACAGGGGGCAAAGTCCCCAGCATTTT.